The 3 T cell receptor beta chains presented below share a single source sample, sequenced in a study of CD8 T cells in ankylosing spondylitis (dated by TCRdb to 2016 to 2017). The method was 5' RACE. Data came from an Illumina HiSeq 2500. Using fastp at Q25 and MiXCR, TCRdb reprocessed the public reads and kept productive beta chains. Duplicate CDR3 protein sequences are folded into a single record with the most common DNA and genes. The sample table records around 330,000 distinct CDR3 sequences; under 14% of these occur just once. Around 10% of the sample belongs to the ten largest clones. Sequencing was carried out using blood, either unsorted or a sorted T cell fraction (not recorded which). The receptors were sampled from a female donor with ankylosing spondylitis or in good health (not recorded which).

This clonotype appeared many times. CDR3 nucleotides: TGCAGTGCTAGTCCGGAAGATACGCAGTATTTT. It is translated as CSASPEDTQYF. This chain links TRBV20-1 with TRBJ2-3; D uncertain. CDR3 length: 11 amino acids. From germline, CDR1 is DFQATT and CDR2 SNEGSKA (reference sequence). Trimming shortened V by 3 bases and J by 5 bases, and 6 bases separated the two germline ends.

Only a few counts were recorded for this clonotype. The chain joins TRBV6-5 to TRBJ2-5; 14 positions agree with TRBD2. The V gene's germline CDR1 is MNHEY and CDR2 SVGAGI. With V trimmed by 2 bases and J by 4 bases, 9 bases remained unmatched. This CDR3 is 18 amino acids long. The CDR3 coding sequence is TGTGCCAGCAGTTACCTTCCCGGGACTAGCGGGGGCGGAGAGACCCAGTACTTC. This codes for CASSYLPGTSGGGETQYF.

Details on this clonotype: A much larger clone differs from this one at a single base, so this may be a read error. This chain connects TRBV27 to TRBJ2-5; the match to TRBD1 covers 9 bases. The trim removed 6 bases at V and 3 bases at J, leaving 11 bases unmatched. Germline lookup yields CDR1 MNHEY and CDR2 SMNVEV (reference sequence). The CDR3 runs 16 residues. Here the CDR3 reads CASSSLTQGAKETQYF. CDR3 nucleotides: TGTGCCAGCAGCAGCCTAACACAGGGGGCGAAAGAGACCCAGTACTTC.